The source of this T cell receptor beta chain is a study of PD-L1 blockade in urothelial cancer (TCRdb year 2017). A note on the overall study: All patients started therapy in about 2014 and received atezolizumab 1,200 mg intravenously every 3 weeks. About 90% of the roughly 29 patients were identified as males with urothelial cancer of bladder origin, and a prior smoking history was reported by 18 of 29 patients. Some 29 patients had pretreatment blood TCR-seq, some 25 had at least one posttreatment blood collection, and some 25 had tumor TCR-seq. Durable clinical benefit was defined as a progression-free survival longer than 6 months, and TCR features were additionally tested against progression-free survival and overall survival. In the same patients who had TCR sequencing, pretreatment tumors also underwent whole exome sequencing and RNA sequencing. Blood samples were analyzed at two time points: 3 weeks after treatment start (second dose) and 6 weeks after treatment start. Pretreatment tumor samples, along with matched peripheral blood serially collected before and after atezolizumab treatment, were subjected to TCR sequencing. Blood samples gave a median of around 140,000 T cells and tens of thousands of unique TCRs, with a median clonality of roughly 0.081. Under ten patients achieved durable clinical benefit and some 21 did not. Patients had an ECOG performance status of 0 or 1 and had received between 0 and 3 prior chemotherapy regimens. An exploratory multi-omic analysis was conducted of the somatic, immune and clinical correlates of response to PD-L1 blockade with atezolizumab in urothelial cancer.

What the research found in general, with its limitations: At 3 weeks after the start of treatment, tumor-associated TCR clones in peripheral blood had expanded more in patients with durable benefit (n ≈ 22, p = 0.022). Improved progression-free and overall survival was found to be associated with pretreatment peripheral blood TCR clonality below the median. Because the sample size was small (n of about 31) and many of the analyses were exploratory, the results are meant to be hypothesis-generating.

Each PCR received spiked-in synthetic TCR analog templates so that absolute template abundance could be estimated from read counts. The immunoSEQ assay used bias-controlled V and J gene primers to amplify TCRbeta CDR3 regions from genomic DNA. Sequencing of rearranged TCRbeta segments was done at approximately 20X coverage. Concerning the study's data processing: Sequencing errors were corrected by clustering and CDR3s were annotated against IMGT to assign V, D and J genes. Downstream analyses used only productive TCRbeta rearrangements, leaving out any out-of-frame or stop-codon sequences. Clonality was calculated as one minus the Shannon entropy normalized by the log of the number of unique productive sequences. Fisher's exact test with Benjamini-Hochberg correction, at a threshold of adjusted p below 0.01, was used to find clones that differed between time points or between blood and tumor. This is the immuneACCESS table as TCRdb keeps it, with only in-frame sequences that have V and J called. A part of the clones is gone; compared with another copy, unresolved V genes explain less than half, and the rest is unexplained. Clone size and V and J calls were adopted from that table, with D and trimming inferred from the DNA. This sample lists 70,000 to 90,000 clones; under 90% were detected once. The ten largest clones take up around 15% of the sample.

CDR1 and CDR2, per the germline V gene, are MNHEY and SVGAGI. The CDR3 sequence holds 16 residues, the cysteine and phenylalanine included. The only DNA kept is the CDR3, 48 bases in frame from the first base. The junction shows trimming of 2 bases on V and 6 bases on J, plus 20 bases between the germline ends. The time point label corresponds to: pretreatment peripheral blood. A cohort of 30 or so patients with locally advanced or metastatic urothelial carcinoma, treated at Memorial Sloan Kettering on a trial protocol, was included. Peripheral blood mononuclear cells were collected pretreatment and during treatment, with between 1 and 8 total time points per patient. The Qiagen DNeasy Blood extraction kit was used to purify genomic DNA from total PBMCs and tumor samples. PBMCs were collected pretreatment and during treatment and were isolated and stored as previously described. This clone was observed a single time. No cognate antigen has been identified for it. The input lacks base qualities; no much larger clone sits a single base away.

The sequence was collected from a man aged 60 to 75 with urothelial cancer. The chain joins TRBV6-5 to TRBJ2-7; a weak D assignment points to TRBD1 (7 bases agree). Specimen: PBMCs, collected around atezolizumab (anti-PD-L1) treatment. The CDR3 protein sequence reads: CASSYVRRQGGGEQYF. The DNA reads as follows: TGTGCCAGCAGTTACGTCCGGAGGCAGGGGGGCGGCGAGCAGTACTTC.